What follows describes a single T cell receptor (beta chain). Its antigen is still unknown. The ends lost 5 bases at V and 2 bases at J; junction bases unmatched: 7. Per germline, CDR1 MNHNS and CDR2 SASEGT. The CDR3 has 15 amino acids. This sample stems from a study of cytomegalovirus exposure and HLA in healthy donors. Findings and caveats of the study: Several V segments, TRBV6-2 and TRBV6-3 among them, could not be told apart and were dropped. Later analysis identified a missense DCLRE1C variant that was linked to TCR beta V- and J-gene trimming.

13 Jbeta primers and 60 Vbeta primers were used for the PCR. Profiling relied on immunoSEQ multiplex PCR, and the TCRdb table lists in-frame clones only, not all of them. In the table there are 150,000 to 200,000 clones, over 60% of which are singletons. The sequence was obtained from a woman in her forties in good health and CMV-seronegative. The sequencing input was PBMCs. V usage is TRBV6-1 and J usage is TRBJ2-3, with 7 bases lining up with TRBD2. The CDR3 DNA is TGTGCCAGCAGTTTGGCGGGAGCCTCCACAGATACGCAGTATTTT. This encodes CASSLAGASTDTQYF.